These 16 T cell receptor beta chains were all obtained from the same sample, sequenced in a study of regulatory T cells in long-lasting Graves disease. To make TCR beta libraries, researchers used iRepertoire HTBI primers and Arm-PCR of CDR3 regions. TCRdb analysed the multiplex PCR reads with MiXCR anew, one entry per CDR3 protein. The table includes 400,000 to 500,000 distinct CDR3 sequences, 20% to 25% detected once. The sample's time point: persistent/refractory GD, antithyroid drugs over 5 years with positive TRAb. PBMC-extracted RNA yielded the TCR library. The material sequenced was peripheral blood mononuclear cells (PBMCs), taken when the disease was refractory, from a patient treated with antithyroid drugs. The receptors originated from a female donor with Graves disease.

This clonotype was recorded many times. The gene calls are TRBV2 and TRBJ2-5, with 14 bases matching TRBD2. The CDR3 has 16 amino acids. V shed 6 bases and J 5 bases; nucleotides not matched to a gene: 8. Germline V CDR1 and CDR2: SNHLY, FYNNEI. The CDR3 DNA reads as TGTGCCAGCAGGACCGAGACTAGCGGGGGGGGCGAGACCCAGTACTTC. Its protein product is CASRTETSGGGETQYF. Variable domain in full (rest from reference TRBV2 and TRBJ2-5): EPEVTQTPSHQVTQMGQEVILRCVPISNHLYFYWYRQILGQKVEFLVSFYNNEISEKSEIFDDQFSVERPDGSNFTLKIRSTKLEDSAMYFCASRTETSGGGETQYFGPGTRLLVL.

This clonotype appeared a few times. The chain uses TRBV29-1 and TRBJ2-5, with 8 bases fitting TRBD2. The CDR3 has 15 residues. The germline V gene encodes CDR1 SQVTM and CDR2 ANQGSEA. Trimming took 6 bases from V and 5 from J; bases not matched to a gene: 14. The DNA for the CDR3 is TGCAGCGTAAGGGGACTAAGCGGGAGCTTGGAGACCCAGTACTTC. This translates into CSVRGLSGSLETQYF.

The table lists this clonotype with many counts. The J gene is TRBJ1-2, the V gene TRBV19, with TRBD1 matching over 9 bases. Germline values: CDR1 LNHDA, CDR2 SQIVND (reference sequence). The V and J ends lost 9 bases and 2 bases, in that order; junction bases with no gene match: 10. This CDR3 is built from 15 residues. Here the CDR3 DNA reads TGTGCCAGCAGCGCGCCGGGACAGGGAAACTATGGCTACACCTTC. It is translated as CASSAPGQGNYGYTF.

This clonotype has more than one count but fewer than ten. The rearrangement links TRBV9 to TRBJ2-5; TRBD2 matches 12 bases. This CDR3 comprises 16 residues. J lost 4 bases, V lost 3 bases, and 7 bases had no gene match. Per germline, CDR1 SGDLS and CDR2 YYNGEE. Written as DNA, the CDR3 is TGTGCCAGCAGCGCCTATACTAGCGGGGGGAGAGAGACCCAGTACTTC. Translated, it gives CASSAYTSGGRETQYF.

The chain carries TRBV7-9 and TRBJ1-6; the D is unclear. Between the trimmed V and J ends, which lost 5 bases and 6 bases, there was a span of 17 bases. CDR1 and CDR2 (germline): SEHNR, FQNEAQ (reference sequence). The CDR3 has 16 amino acids. The CDR3 DNA sequence: TGTGCCAGCAGCCTCGGACGGAGTGGACCTAATTCACCCCTCCACTTT. This codes for CASSLGRSGPNSPLHF.

On this clonotype: A much larger clonotype is one base distant, so this may be a read error. The genes are TRBV28 and TRBJ1-1, with 7 bases identical to TRBD1. Looked up from germline, CDR1 is MDHEN and CDR2 is SYDVKM. V dropped 7 bases and J dropped 4; count of bases not matched to a gene: 3. The CDR3 spans 12 residues. The CDR3 bases are TGTGCCAGCAAGTGGACAGGCACTGAAGCTTTCTTT. Amino acids: CASKWTGTEAFF.

This clonotype showed up just a few times. V gene TRBV6-1 combines with J gene TRBJ2-7, with 10 bases identical to TRBD1. Trimming took 9 bases from V and 3 from J; bases not matched to a gene: 11. The length of the CDR3 is 15 residues. In germline, CDR1 is MNHNS, CDR2 SASEGT. CDR3 DNA sequence: TGTGCCAGTGGCCGACTGACAGGGGGCGGCTACGAGCAGTACTTC. Its protein product is CASGRLTGGGYEQYF.

This clonotype was counted between two and nine times. The chain has TRBV6-1 and TRBJ1-5, with 7 bases identical to TRBD1. The length of the CDR3 is 14 residues. Trimming took 6 bases from V and 1 from J; bases not matched to a gene: 3. Per the germline V gene, CDR1 is MNHNS and CDR2 is SASEGT. As DNA, the CDR3 is TGTGCCAGCAGCATACAGGGGAGCAATCAGCCCCAGCATTTT. Translating gives CASSIQGSNQPQHF.

This clonotype was picked up many times. V and J are TRBV12-3 or TRBV12-4 and TRBJ2-7, with D maybe TRBD1 (5 bases). This CDR3 spans 12 amino acids. Trimming left V 7 bases short and J 6 bases short, with 13 bases between. CDR3 residues: CASTQTGAEQYF. As DNA, the CDR3 is TGTGCCAGCACCCAAACAGGAGCCGAGCAGTACTTC.

DNA for the CDR3: TGTGCCAGCTCACGGGACAGGGGGACGGAGACCCAGTACTTC. It codes for CASSRDRGTETQYF. This chain links TRBV18 with TRBJ2-5, with 11 bases fitting TRBD1. This CDR3 contains 14 residues. V trimming: 4 bases; J trimming: 5 bases; junction bases outside the gene matches: 3. Germline CDR1 reads KGHSH; CDR2 reads LQKENI.

The J gene is TRBJ1-2, the V gene TRBV29-1, with unresolved D. CDR3 length: 13 amino acids. Germline V gene lookup returns CDR1 SQVTM and CDR2 ANQGSEA. V lost 6 bases and J lost 8, with 19 bases in between. The CDR3 sequence: CSVVTTGGVGYTF. The CDR3 region has the DNA TGCAGCGTAGTCACAACCGGAGGAGTGGGCTACACCTTC.

The chain joins TRBV6-5 to TRBJ2-3; perhaps TRBD1 as D (6 bases). The CDR3 consists of 16 residues. V lost 2 bases, J lost 2 bases, and 14 bases lay in between. CDR1 MNHEY and CDR2 SVGAGI come from the germline V gene. The CDR3 coding sequence is TGTGCCAGCAGTTACAGGGGTCCAGGGGTCACAGATACGCAGTATTTT. This codes for CASSYRGPGVTDTQYF.

The table lists this clonotype with many counts. This sequence joins TRBV11-2 and TRBJ2-5; no clear D. Trimming took off 4 bases at V and 2 bases at J, with 11 bases between the two ends. The CDR3 has 14 amino acids. CDR1 is SGHAT and CDR2 is FQNNGV in the germline V gene. DNA of the CDR3: TGTGCCAGCAGCTCCCAATCCGGTCAAGAGACCCAGTACTTC. Its translation is CASSSQSGQETQYF.

This clonotype was counted a few times. The chain carries TRBV15 and TRBJ1-1; weak D call: TRBD1 (5 bases). The CDR3 is made up of 13 amino acids. The V gene's germline CDR1 is LNHNV and CDR2 YYDKDF (reference sequence). With 6 bases removed from V and 5 bases from J, the gap between germline ends came to 13 bases. The CDR3: CATRRRGVTEAFF. The CDR3, as DNA: TGTGCCACCAGGAGACGAGGGGTAACTGAAGCTTTCTTT.

The rearrangement uses TRBV12-3 or TRBV12-4 and TRBJ1-1; D perhaps matches TRBD1 (6 bases). This CDR3 has 16 residues. V dropped 7 bases and J dropped 1 base, with 19 bases sitting between them. The CDR3 spells CASNPGGRRPNTEAFF. DNA of the CDR3: TGTGCCAGCAACCCGGGGGGCCGCAGGCCGAACACTGAAGCTTTCTTT.

This chain joins TRBV10-3 and TRBJ1-1, with 7 bases fitting TRBD1. Unmatched junction bases numbered 7, after V lost 4 bases and J lost 5 bases. Germline V gene sequence: CDR1 ENHRY, CDR2 SYGVKD. The CDR3 is made up of 14 amino acids. The CDR3 region has the DNA TGTGCCATCAGTGGCGAACAGGGGAAAACTGAAGCTTTCTTT. Its protein is CAISGEQGKTEAFF.